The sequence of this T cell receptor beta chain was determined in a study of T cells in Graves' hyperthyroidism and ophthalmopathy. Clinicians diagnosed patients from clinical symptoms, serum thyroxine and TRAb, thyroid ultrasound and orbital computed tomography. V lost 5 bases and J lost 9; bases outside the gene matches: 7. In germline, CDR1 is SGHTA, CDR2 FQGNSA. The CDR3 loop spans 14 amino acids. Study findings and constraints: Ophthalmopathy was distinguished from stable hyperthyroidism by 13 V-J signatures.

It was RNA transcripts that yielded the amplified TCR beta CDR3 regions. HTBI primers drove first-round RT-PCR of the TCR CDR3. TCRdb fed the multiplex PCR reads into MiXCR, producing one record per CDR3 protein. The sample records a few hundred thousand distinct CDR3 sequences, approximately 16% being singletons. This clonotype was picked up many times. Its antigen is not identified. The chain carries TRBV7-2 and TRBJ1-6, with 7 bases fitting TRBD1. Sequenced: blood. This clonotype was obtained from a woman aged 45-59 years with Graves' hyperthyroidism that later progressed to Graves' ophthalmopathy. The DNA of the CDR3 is TGTGCCAGCAGCCGGGACAGATTCATTTCACCCCTCCACTTT. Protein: CASSRDRFISPLHF.